This T cell receptor (beta chain) was recorded in a study of T cells expressing NK-cell markers. 5'RACE template switching built TCR beta cDNA with unique molecular identifiers. Each CDR3 protein gets one entry in TCRdb, which reprocessed the 5' RACE reads and gives no DNA. This sample's clone table lists 350,000 to 500,000 distinct CDR3 sequences. Findings and caveats of the study: Among a few donors, these clonotypes also ranked first in the CD3+CD56-NKG2C+ fraction.

Germline values: CDR1 SGHTA, CDR2 FQGNSA. The CDR3 loop spans 17 amino acids. For this clonotype: Its antigen is currently unknown.

The TCR was taken from a woman between 18 and 70 years old in good health. Sequencing used blood T cells: a sorted CD56 or NKG2C T cell subset, CD4+ or CD8+ T cells, or bulk PBMC T cells (not recorded which). This chain uses TRBV7-2 with TRBJ2-7; TCRdb calls TRBD2, which cannot be checked without DNA. CDR3 protein: CASSPIRLAGVAYEQYF.